This TCR beta chain was obtained from a study of yellow fever vaccine responses in identical twins. TCRdb reanalysed the RT-PCR reads using MiXCR and keeps one entry per CDR3 protein. This repertoire shows tens of thousands of distinct CDR3 sequences, 77% found once; its top ten account for around 4.8%. Remarks on this clonotype: The antigen is not known.

In germline, CDR1 is SGHNT, CDR2 YYREEE (reference sequence). CDR3 length: 16 residues. Trimming removed 5 bases from V and 5 bases from J, with 17 bases in between. General study results and limits: Reported findings indicate that twins' vaccine T cell responses seemed partially convergent, partially personalized.

This material consisted of T cells from blood (PBMCs), unsorted or a sorted subset (not recorded which), taken before or after yellow fever vaccination (not recorded which). The rearrangement links TRBV5-4 to TRBJ1-6, with D uncertain. The TCR sequence derives from a woman aged 18 to 35 who received the yellow fever vaccine. DNA for the CDR3: TGTGCCAGCAGTTCAGGCCACGGCAGAAATAATTCACCCCTCCACTTT. Translation: CASSSGHGRNNSPLHF. The variable domain in full, with the rest retrieved from reference TRBV5-4 and TRBJ1-6, is ETGVTQSPTHLIKTRGQQVTLRCSSQSGHNTVSWYQQALGQGPQFIFQYYREEENGRGNFPPRFSGLQFPNYSSELNVNALELDDSALYLCASSSGHGRNNSPLHFGNGTRLTVT.